The rows below give T cell receptor beta chains drawn from one sample of a study of blood T cell repertoires in COVID-19. Some clones are missing from TCRdb's copy, which holds only in-frame ones; the method was immunoSEQ multiplex PCR. Altogether about 180,000 clones are present, around 86% being singletons, with the ten largest covering 8% to 10%. Sample: peripheral blood. The receptors derive from a man aged 45-65 years with active or convalescent COVID-19. Both conserved end residues are part of each CDR3.

14 | TRBJ1-5 | TRBV5-1 | CASSLGDNNQPQHF
15 | TRBJ1-3 | TRBV7-9 | CASSLGGNSGNTIYF
15 | TRBJ2-5 | TRBV9 | CASSALAGGEETQYF
15 | TRBJ1-6 | TRBV7-2 | CASSLNGQGSSPLHF
20 | TRBJ1-1 | TRBV19 | CASSGRRPGHYSPLNTEAFF
13 | TRBJ2-5 | TRBV13 | CASSPGGGETQYF
14 | TRBJ2-7 | TRBV9 | CASSVEAISYEQYF
18 | TRBJ2-1 | TRBV15 | CATSRGRGGVSSYNEQFF
17 | TRBJ2-7 | TRBV3-1/TRBV3-2 | CASSHAGGGGVSYEQYF
16 | TRBJ2-7 | TRBV11-3 | CASSLSGTGGIDEQYF
15 | TRBJ1-5 | TRBV19 | CAGGGQAYSNQPQHF
14 | TRBJ2-5 | TRBV6-2/TRBV6-3 | CASSSDRTPRTQYF